This T cell receptor (beta chain) is drawn from a study of T cells after yellow fever vaccination (dated by TCRdb to between 2018 and 2021). About the study as a whole: The SMART-Seq v4 Ultra Low Input RNA kit was used to prepare libraries from fractions with low cell numbers. Blood was drawn at multiple timepoints before and after primary and secondary immunization, with bulk PBMC replicates and cell subsets isolated. The cohort comprised two healthy male donors, one aged 18 to 29 and one aged 30 to 40 years. To track T-cell clones before and after primary and booster YFV17D yellow fever vaccination, bulk TCR alpha and beta repertoires were sequenced longitudinally. Overall results and qualifications from the work: A small fraction of clonotypes appeared in both the CD4 and CD8 compartments, likely as a result of convergent recombination. Compared with the primary T-cell response, the secondary T-cell response was weaker but faster, peaking on day 5 rather than day 15. Because the study included only a couple of donors, the extent to which the findings can be generalized is limited. Most clones expanded after primary vaccination (almost 98% of CD4 and around 89% of CD8) were re-detected after the booster, suggesting that broad memory maintenance occurred. Computational filtering was needed because FACS-sorted repertoires could contain abundant contaminating clonotypes from the bulk population.

The CDR3 goes from the cysteine to the phenylalanine over 13 residues. CDR3 DNA only is kept here, 39 bases in frame from base 1. V is cut by 3 bases and J by 2 bases, and the space between the germline ends is 7 bases. The germline V gene supplies CDR1 SGHTA and CDR2 FQGNSA. This clonotype was recorded a few times. The antigen it binds to is not known. Base qualities are not at hand, and no much larger clone is one base apart. This sample's treatment or condition label indicates: live attenuated yellow fever vaccine strain. At each blood-draw timepoint, two biological replicates of bulk PBMCs were collected. PBMCs were isolated from peripheral blood using a standard Ficoll-Paque protocol. TriZol was used to extract RNA from bulk PBMCs, CD4 and CD8 fractions, and dextramer-positive and dextramer-negative fractions. TCR cDNA was synthesized by 5'RACE template switching, which introduced a universal primer site and unique molecular identifiers. cDNA synthesis was primed from both the TCR alpha and TCR beta constant segments. Library amplification involved two PCR steps, and the second step added sample barcodes and sequencing adapters. Sequencing of libraries was done on Illumina HiSeq 2500 (2x100 bp) or NovaSeq (2x150 bp). As for the authors' bioinformatics: MIGEC was used to demultiplex reads and collapse the reads into UMI consensus sequences, and MiXCR was used for V(D)J alignment. Vaccine-responding clonotypes were identified with edgeR using replicate PBMC samples, with FDR below 0.01 and a log2 fold change above 5 up to day 15 being required. Bulk clonotypes were assigned CD4 or CD8 identity according to which sequenced CD4 or CD8 repertoire held them at higher abundance. TCRdb passed the public sequencing reads through fastp at Q25 and MiXCR, retaining productive beta sequences. A single entry per CDR3 protein holds the most common genes and DNA from its merged rows. None of the V and J calls come from the authors' own analysis; TCRdb made them. This sample has a few hundred thousand distinct CDR3 sequences in its table, and roughly 12% of those were observed once. The ten top clones hold roughly 18% of the sample.

This receptor was obtained from a man younger than 35 who received the YFV17D yellow fever vaccine. Rearrangement joined TRBV7-2 to TRBJ2-5, with the D gene too uncertain to name. Source: PBMCs, taken on the day of the first yellow fever vaccination. The DNA is TGTGCCAGCAGCTTGCAGGAGCAAGAGACCCAGTACTTC. Its product reads: CASSLQEQETQYF.